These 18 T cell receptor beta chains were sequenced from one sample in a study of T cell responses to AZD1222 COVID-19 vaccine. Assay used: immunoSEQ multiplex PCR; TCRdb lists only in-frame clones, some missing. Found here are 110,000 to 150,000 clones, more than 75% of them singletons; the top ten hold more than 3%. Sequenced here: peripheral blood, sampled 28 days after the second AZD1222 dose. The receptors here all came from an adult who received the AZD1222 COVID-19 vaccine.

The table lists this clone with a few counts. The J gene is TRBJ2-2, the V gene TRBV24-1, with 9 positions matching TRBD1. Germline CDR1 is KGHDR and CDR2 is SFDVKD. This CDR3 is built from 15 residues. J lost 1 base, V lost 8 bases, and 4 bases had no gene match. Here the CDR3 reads CATKRTGENTGELFF. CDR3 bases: TGTGCCACCAAACGGACAGGGGAGAACACCGGGGAGCTGTTTTTT.

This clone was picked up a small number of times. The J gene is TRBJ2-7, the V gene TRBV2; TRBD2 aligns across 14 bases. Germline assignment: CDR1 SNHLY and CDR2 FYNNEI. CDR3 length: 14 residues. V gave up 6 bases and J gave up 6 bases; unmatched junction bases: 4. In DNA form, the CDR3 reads TGTGCCAGCAGGGGACTAGCGGGAGCTGGCGAGCAGTACTTC. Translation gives CASRGLAGAGEQYF.

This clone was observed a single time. The CDR3 reads CASSLAAGENNEQFF. The CDR3 DNA reads as TGTGCCAGCAGCTTAGCAGCGGGGGAGAATAATGAGCAGTTCTTC. The rearrangement uses TRBV11-2 and TRBJ2-1; the match to TRBD2 covers 8 bases. This CDR3 contains 15 residues. The V gene end was trimmed by 1 base and the J gene end by 7 bases; junction bases not matched to a gene: 6. Germline loops: CDR1 SGHAT, CDR2 FQNNGV.

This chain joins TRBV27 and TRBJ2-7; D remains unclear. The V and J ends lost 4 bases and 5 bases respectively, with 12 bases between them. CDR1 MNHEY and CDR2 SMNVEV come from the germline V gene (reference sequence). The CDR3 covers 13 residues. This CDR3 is CASSSSDQNEQYF. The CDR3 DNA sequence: TGTGCCAGCAGTTCCTCCGACCAGAACGAGCAGTACTTC.

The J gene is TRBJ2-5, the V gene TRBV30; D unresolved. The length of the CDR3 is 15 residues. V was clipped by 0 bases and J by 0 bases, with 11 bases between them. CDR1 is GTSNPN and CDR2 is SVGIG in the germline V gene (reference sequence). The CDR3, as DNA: TGTGCCTGGAGTGTTGCCCGGATATACCAAGAGACCCAGTACTTC. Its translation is CAWSVARIYQETQYF.

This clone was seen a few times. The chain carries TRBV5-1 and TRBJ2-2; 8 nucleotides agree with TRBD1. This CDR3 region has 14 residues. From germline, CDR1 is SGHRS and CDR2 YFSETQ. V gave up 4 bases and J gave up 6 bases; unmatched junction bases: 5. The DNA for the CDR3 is TGCGCCAGCAGCGCCCGGACAGGGTCCGGGGAGCTGTTTTTT. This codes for CASSARTGSGELFF.

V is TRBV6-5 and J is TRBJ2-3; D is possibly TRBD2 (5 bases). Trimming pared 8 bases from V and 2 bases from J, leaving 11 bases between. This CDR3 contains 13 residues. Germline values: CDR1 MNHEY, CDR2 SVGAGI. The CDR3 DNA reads TGTGCCAGCCAATGGAGGCCCACAGATACGCAGTATTTT. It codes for CASQWRPTDTQYF.

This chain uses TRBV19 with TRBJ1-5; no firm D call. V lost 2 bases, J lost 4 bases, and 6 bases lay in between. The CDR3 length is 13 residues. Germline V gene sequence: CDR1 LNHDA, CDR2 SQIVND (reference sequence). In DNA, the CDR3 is TGTGCCAGTAGTATATCGAGGAATCAGCCCCAGCATTTT. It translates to CASSISRNQPQHF.

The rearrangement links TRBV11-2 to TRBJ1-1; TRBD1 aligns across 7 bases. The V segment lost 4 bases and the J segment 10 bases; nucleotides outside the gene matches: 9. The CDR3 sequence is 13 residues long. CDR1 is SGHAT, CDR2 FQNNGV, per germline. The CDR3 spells CASSSNPRGRAFF. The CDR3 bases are TGTGCCAGCAGCTCGAACCCCAGGGGGAGAGCTTTCTTT.

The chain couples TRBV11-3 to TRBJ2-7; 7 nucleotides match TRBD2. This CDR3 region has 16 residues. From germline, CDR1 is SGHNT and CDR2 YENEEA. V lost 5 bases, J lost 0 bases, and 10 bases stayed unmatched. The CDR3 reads CASSTTSGASSYEQYF. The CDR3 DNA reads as TGTGCCAGCAGCACTACGAGCGGGGCGAGCTCCTACGAGCAGTACTTC.

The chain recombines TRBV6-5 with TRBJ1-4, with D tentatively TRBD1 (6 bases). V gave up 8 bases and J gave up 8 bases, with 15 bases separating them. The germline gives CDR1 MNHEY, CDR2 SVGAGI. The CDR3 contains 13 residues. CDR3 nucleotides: TGTGCCAGCCAGAGGACAGTAACCGAAAAACTGTTTTTT. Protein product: CASQRTVTEKLFF.

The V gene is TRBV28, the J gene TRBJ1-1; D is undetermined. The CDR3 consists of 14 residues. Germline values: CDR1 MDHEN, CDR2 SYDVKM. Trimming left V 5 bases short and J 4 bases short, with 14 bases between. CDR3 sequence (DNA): TGTGCCAGCAGTGTAGCTCTGGTGGGCACTGAAGCTTTCTTT. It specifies CASSVALVGTEAFF.

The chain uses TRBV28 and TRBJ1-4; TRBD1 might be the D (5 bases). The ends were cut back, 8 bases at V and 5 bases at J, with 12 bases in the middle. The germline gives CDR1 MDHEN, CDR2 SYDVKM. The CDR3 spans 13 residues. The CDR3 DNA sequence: TGTGCCAGCTTTTCAGGGTCAAATGAAAAACTGTTTTTT. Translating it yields CASFSGSNEKLFF. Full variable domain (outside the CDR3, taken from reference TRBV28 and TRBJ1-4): DVKVTQSSRYLVKRTGEKVFLECVQDMDHENMFWYRQDPGLGLRLIYFSYDVKMKEKGDIPEGYSVSREKKERFSLILESASTNQTSMYLCASFSGSNEKLFFGSGTQLSVL.

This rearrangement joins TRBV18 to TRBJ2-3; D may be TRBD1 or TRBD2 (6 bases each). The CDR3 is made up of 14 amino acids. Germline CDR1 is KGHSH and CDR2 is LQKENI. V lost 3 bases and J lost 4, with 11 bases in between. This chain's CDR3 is CASSPLGGPDTQYF. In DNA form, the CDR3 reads TGTGCCAGCTCACCTTTGGGGGGCCCAGATACGCAGTATTTT.

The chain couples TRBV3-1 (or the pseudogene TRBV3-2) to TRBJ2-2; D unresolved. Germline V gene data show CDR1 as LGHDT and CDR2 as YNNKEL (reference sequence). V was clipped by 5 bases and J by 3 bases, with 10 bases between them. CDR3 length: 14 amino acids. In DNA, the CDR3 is TGTGCCAGCAGCTGGGGAAGGGACACCGGGGAGCTGTTTTTT. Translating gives CASSWGRDTGELFF.

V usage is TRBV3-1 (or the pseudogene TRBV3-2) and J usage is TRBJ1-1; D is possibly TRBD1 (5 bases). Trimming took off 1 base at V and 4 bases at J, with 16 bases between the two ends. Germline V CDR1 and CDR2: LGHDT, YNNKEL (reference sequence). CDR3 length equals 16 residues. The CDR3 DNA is TGTGCCAGCAGCCAAGGGTCGGGGGGGGTGACCACTGAAGCTTTCTTT. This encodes CASSQGSGGVTTEAFF.

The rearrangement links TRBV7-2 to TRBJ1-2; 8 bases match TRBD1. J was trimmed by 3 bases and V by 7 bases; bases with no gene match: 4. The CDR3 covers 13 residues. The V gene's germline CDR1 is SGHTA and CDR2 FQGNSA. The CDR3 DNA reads TGTGCCAGCACCCCGGACAGGGACTATGGCTACACCTTC. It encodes CASTPDRDYGYTF. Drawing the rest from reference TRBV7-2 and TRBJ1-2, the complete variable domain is GAGVSQSPSNKVTEKGKDVELRCDPISGHTALYWYRQSLGQGLEFLIYFQGNSAPDKSGLPSDRFSAERTGGSVSTLTIQRTQQEDSAVYLCASTPDRDYGYTFGSGTRLTVV.

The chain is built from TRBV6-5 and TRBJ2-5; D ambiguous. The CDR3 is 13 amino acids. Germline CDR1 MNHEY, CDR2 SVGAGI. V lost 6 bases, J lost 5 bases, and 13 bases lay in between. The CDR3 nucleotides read TGTGCCAGCAGAGAGACCGCAGCTGAGACCCAGTACTTC. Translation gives CASRETAAETQYF.